These T cell receptor beta chains were read from a single sample in a study of CD8+CD57+ T cells in acquired aplastic anemia. One entry per CDR3 protein, called by TCRdb with MiXCR from the reads. The sample yields 95,000 to 120,000 distinct CDR3 sequences, around 49% seen once. The specimen sequenced was sorted CD4+, CD8+, or CD8+CD57+ T cells (not recorded which) from PBMCs. The source is a human donor in good health, serving as a control. Both conserved end residues are part of each CDR3. The D gene is left open where the match is weak. Some rows mark clone size as missing; the rest say once, few, many or name a class of expanded clone.

j_call v_call clone_size d_call cdr3_nt cdr3_aa
TRBJ2-2 TRBV25-1 NA NA TGTGCCAGCAGTGGGGGGGAAGAGATCGGGGAGCTGTTTTTT CASSGGEEIGELFF
TRBJ1-6 TRBV4-3 many TRBD1 TGCGCCAGCAGCCAGGGGACAGGGGTTGGTTCACCCCTCCACTTT CASSQGTGVGSPLHF
TRBJ1-2 TRBV10-2 NA NA TGTGCCAGCAGTGAGGGGCGGGGGAACTATGGCTACACCTTC CASSEGRGNYGYTF
TRBJ2-3 TRBV10-3 NA TRBD2 TGTGCCAGCAGTTATCAAACTAGCGGGGGGGCGGATACGCAGTATTTT CASSYQTSGGADTQYF
TRBJ2-5 TRBV7-2 NA TRBD1 TGTGCCAGCACCCCCGCCCCGGGACAGGGACAGTACTTC CASTPAPGQGQYF
TRBJ2-5 TRBV12-3/TRBV12-4 many NA TGTGCCAGCCAAGGGGGGGGGCCAGAGACCCAGTACTTC CASQGGGPETQYF
TRBJ1-2 TRBV7-9 once NA TGTGCCGCAGGGATGGGGGGTAGTTATGGCTACACCTTC CAAGMGGSYGYTF
TRBJ2-2 TRBV3-1 many TRBD1 TGTGCCAGCAGCCAAGATCTGGAGACAGGGGGCCACACCGGGGAGCTGTTTTTT CASSQDLETGGHTGELFF
TRBJ2-7 TRBV25-1 few NA TGTGCCAGCAGTGGGGGGGCCTCGGGCGAGCAGTACTTC CASSGGASGEQYF
TRBJ1-4 TRBV2 NA TRBD1 TGTGCCAGCAGCGGAACAGGGGGCGAGATGAATGAAAAACTGTTTTTT CASSGTGGEMNEKLFF
TRBJ2-7 TRBV7-9 many TRBD1 TGTGCCAGCAGCCACCGGGACAGGGTTGCCGAGCAGTACTTC CASSHRDRVAEQYF
TRBJ1-1 TRBV9 many NA TGTGCCAGCAGCGTAAGGGCCGATCTAAACACTGAAGCTTTCTTT CASSVRADLNTEAFF
TRBJ1-2 TRBV15 few NA TGTGCCACCAGCAGAGATGGCTATGGCTACACCTTC CATSRDGYGYTF
TRBJ2-7 TRBV2 once TRBD1 TGTGCCAGCAGCATTCGGACAGGGAGGTACGAGCAGTACTTC CASSIRTGRYEQYF
TRBJ1-3 TRBV15 NA TRBD1 TGTGCCACCAGCACGTATTTGGGGACAGGGGGAAACACCATATATTTT CATSTYLGTGGNTIYF
TRBJ1-3 TRBV9 many NA TGTGCCAGCAGCCCCCGGACAGCCTCTGGAAACACCATATATTTT CASSPRTASGNTIYF
TRBJ1-2 TRBV4-3 many NA TGCGCCAGCAGCCAAGACAATGACGGGGGAAATAACTATGGCTACACCTTC CASSQDNDGGNNYGYTF
TRBJ1-2 TRBV27 many NA TGTGCCAGCAGCGGGGGCTATGGCTACACCTTC CASSGGYGYTF
TRBJ2-3 TRBV9 NA NA TGTGCCAGCAGCGTAGCTCCAGGGGCTCTGGGTACGCAGTATTTT CASSVAPGALGTQYF
TRBJ1-6 TRBV25-1 NA NA TGTGCCAGCAGCGGCAGGGGTAATTCACCCCTCCACTTT CASSGRGNSPLHF
TRBJ2-3 TRBV20-1 NA NA TGCAGTGCTAGAGCTACCGGCGGCACAGATACGCAGTATTTT CSARATGGTDTQYF
TRBJ1-1 TRBV6-5 NA NA TGTGCCAGCAGTTACGGGAGACTGAACACTGAAGCTTTCTTT CASSYGRLNTEAFF
TRBJ1-2 TRBV20-1 NA NA TGCAGTGCTAGAGATTCGGGGGGCCTCGGTGGCTACACCTTC CSARDSGGLGGYTF
TRBJ1-6 TRBV9 NA NA TGTGCCAGCAGCGCTGGGGGTAATTCACCCCTCCACTTT CASSAGGNSPLHF
TRBJ2-7 TRBV5-1 NA TRBD1 TGCGCCAGCAGCTCTGGACAGGGGGGATACTACGAGCAGTACTTC CASSSGQGGYYEQYF
TRBJ1-5 TRBV19 NA NA TGTGCCAGTGATTCCCAGGGGTTGAACCAGCCCCAGCATTTT CASDSQGLNQPQHF
TRBJ2-3 TRBV7-8 NA NA TGTGCCAGCAGCCCCTCCACCACAGATACGCAGTATTTT CASSPSTTDTQYF
TRBJ1-2 TRBV6-5 many TRBD1 TGTGCCAGCAGTTACCTGGGACAGGACTATGGCTACACCTTC CASSYLGQDYGYTF
TRBJ1-1 TRBV7-2 NA NA TGTGCCAGCAGCTTAAGGCTGGGGCCTGGAGCTTTCTTT CASSLRLGPGAFF
TRBJ1-1 TRBV2 NA TRBD1 TGTGCCAGCAGGAAGGGACAGGACGACACTGAAGCTTTCTTT CASRKGQDDTEAFF
TRBJ2-3 TRBV6-1 many NA TGTGCCAGCAGTCCACTAGATTCAAGCAGGGATACGCAGTATTTT CASSPLDSSRDTQYF
TRBJ2-2 TRBV29-1 NA NA TGCAGCGCCAGGGACACCGGGGAGCTGTTTTTT CSARDTGELFF
TRBJ2-7 TRBV9 NA NA TGTGCCAGCAGCGTACGTTCGCTGACCGAGCAGTACTTC CASSVRSLTEQYF
TRBJ2-5 TRBV25-1 NA NA TGTGCCAGCACGGCTAACGAAGAGACCCAGTACTTC CASTANEETQYF
TRBJ1-2 TRBV6-2/TRBV6-3 many NA TGTGCCAGCAGTTACGGGGAGGGGCAACGTGGTGGTGGCTACACCTTC CASSYGEGQRGGGYTF
TRBJ1-6 TRBV19 few NA TGTGCCAGTAGTATAGCGGCGGACTTCAATTCACCCCTCCACTTT CASSIAADFNSPLHF
TRBJ1-5 TRBV11-1 NA NA TGTGCCTGGAGAGCCAACGGACGGCATAGCAATCAGCCCCAGCATTTT CAWRANGRHSNQPQHF
TRBJ2-5 TRBV5-6 many TRBD1 TGTGCCAGCAGCGATACAGGGGATGGCCAAGAGACCCAGTACTTC CASSDTGDGQETQYF
TRBJ2-3 TRBV4-3 many TRBD2 TGCGCCAGCAGCCAAGATGAGCGGGGGGCGGGAGGTACGCAGTATTTT CASSQDERGAGGTQYF
TRBJ2-1 TRBV7-8 many TRBD2 TGTGCCAGCAGCTCCCGGATGGCGGGGGGCCGGGGGGAGCAGTTCTTC CASSSRMAGGRGEQFF
TRBJ1-1 TRBV15 NA TRBD1 TGTGCCACCAGCAGCCTCGAAGGACAGGGACAGTTCACTGAAGCTTTCTTT CATSSLEGQGQFTEAFF
TRBJ2-3 TRBV29-1 NA TRBD2 TGCAGCGTTGAACGTTTAGCGGGAGGTGTGGCAGATACGCAGTATTTT CSVERLAGGVADTQYF
TRBJ2-7 TRBV10-3 NA TRBD2 TGTGCCACCGGGGGGGCCTCTGAGCAGTACTTC CATGGASEQYF
TRBJ2-3 TRBV10-2 NA TRBD1 TGCGCCAGCAGTGGGGGACAGGCCACAGATACGCAGTATTTT CASSGGQATDTQYF
TRBJ1-2 TRBV20-1 many NA TGCAGTGCTAGAGATGGGACCACTAACTATGGCTACACCTTC CSARDGTTNYGYTF
TRBJ2-7 TRBV25-1 NA NA TGTGCCAGCAGTGGGGGGGGCAGTTTAGGACCATCCTACGAGCAGTACTTC CASSGGGSLGPSYEQYF
TRBJ2-7 TRBV15 NA NA TGTGCCACCAGCAGAGATCGGGCCACCCCAGAGCAGTACTTC CATSRDRATPEQYF
TRBJ1-2 TRBV12-3/TRBV12-4 many NA TGTGCCAGCGGAGAGGGGAATGGCTACACCTTC CASGEGNGYTF
TRBJ1-5 TRBV4-1 many TRBD1 TGCGCCAGCAGCCACCCCCAGGGGGATCAGCCCCAGCATTTT CASSHPQGDQPQHF
TRBJ2-3 TRBV11-2 few TRBD2 TGTGCCAGCAGCCCCGGGACTAGCGGACCTTTTATGGATACGCAGTATTTT CASSPGTSGPFMDTQYF
TRBJ1-6 TRBV10-3 NA NA TGTGCCATCGGGCCCAGGGATTCACCCCTCCACTTT CAIGPRDSPLHF
TRBJ2-2 TRBV19 NA NA TGTGCCAGTAGTTGGGGGCAGGGAACTAAATCTGTCGCGAACACCGGGGAGCTGTTTTTT CASSWGQGTKSVANTGELFF
TRBJ1-2 TRBV7-2 NA NA TGTGCCAGCAGCTTCTCCTCGGGACCTAACTATGGCTACACCTTC CASSFSSGPNYGYTF
TRBJ1-2 TRBV29-1 few NA TGCAGCGTTATGGGGGACTATGGCTACACCTTC CSVMGDYGYTF
TRBJ1-1 TRBV29-1 NA NA TGCAGCGTTGGAAATCCGTCCCAAGCTTTCTTT CSVGNPSQAFF